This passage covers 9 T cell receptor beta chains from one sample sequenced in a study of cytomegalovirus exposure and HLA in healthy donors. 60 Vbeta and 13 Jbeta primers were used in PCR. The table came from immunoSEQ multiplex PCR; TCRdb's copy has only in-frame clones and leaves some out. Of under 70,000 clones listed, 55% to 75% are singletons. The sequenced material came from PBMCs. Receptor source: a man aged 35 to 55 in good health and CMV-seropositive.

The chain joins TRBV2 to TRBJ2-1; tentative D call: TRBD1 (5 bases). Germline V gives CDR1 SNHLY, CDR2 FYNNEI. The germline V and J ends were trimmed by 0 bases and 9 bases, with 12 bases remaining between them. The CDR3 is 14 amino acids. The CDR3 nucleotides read TGTGCCAGCAGTGAAGCCGTGGGCAGGGCTGAGCAGTTCTTC. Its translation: CASSEAVGRAEQFF.

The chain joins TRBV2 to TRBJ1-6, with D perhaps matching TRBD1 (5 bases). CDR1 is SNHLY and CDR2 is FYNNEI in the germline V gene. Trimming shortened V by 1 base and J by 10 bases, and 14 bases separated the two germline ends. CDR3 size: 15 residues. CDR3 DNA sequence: TGTGCCAGCAGTGAAGAGACGGGTACAGGCTCACCCCTCCACTTT. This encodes CASSEETGTGSPLHF. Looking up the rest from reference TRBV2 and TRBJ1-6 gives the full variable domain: EPEVTQTPSHQVTQMGQEVILRCVPISNHLYFYWYRQILGQKVEFLVSFYNNEISEKSEIFDDQFSVERPDGSNFTLKIRSTKLEDSAMYFCASSEETGTGSPLHFGNGTRLTVT.

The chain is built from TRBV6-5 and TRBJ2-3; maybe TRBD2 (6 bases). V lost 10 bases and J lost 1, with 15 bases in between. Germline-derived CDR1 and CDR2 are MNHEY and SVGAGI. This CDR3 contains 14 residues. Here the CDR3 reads CAIKARGGTDTQYF. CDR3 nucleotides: TGTGCCATAAAAGCGCGGGGCGGCACAGATACGCAGTATTTT.

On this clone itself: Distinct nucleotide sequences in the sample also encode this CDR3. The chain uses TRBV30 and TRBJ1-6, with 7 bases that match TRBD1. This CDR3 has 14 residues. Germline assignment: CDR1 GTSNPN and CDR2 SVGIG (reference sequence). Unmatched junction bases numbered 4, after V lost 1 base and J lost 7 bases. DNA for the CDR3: TGTGCCTGGAGTGCCGGGACAGACAATTCACCCCTCCACTTT. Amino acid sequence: CAWSAGTDNSPLHF.

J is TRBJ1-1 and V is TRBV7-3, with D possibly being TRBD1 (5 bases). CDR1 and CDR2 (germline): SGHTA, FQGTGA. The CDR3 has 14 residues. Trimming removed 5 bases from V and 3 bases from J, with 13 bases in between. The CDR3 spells CASSPSGVDTEAFF. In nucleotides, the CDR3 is TGTGCCAGCAGCCCCTCGGGGGTAGACACTGAAGCTTTCTTT.

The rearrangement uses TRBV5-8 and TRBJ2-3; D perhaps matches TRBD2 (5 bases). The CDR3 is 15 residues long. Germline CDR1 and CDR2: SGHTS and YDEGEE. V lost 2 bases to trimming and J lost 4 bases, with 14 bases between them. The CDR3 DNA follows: TGTGCCAGCAGCTTCGGTCTAGCTGGAGCAGATACGCAGTATTTT. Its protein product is CASSFGLAGADTQYF.

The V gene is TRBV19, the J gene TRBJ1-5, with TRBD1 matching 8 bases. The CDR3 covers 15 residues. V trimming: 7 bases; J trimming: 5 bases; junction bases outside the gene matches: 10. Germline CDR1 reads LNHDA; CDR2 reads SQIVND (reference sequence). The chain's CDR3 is CASTPDREADQPQHF. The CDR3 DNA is TGTGCCAGTACCCCGGACAGGGAAGCGGATCAGCCCCAGCATTTT.

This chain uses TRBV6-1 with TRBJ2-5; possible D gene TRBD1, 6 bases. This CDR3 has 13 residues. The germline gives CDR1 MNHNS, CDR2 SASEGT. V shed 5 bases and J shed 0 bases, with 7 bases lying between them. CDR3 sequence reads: CASSQGYQETQYF. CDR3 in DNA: TGTGCCAGCAGTCAGGGGTACCAAGAGACCCAGTACTTC.

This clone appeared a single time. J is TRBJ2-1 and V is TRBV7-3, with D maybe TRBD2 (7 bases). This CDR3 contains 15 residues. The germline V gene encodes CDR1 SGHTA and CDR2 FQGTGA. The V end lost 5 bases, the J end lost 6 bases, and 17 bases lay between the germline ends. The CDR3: CASSLLAGAFNEQFF. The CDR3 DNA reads TGTGCCAGCAGCCTCCTCGCGGGGGCCTTCAATGAGCAGTTCTTC.